Listed below are T cell receptor beta chains from one sample, sequenced in a study of T cell responses to AZD1222 COVID-19 vaccine. Assay: immunoSEQ multiplex PCR; the TCRdb copy retains only in-frame clones and omits some. This table holds 110,000 to 150,000 clones, over 85% found once. Specimen: peripheral blood, collected on day 0 of AZD1222 vaccination. Source of these receptors: an adult in good health. The CDR3 runs from the conserved cysteine through the conserved F or W. The D gene is left open where the match is weak. Size is omitted from some rows. Given values are once, few, many or a class for expanded clones.

TRBV5-1	.	TRBJ2-3	.	CASSTTDSTDTQYF	TGCGCCAGCAGCACTACAGACAGCACAGATACGCAGTATTTT
TRBV29-1	once	TRBJ1-1	.	CSASRGGRDTEAFF	TGCAGCGCCTCACGGGGGGGGCGGGATACTGAAGCTTTCTTT
TRBV5-4	.	TRBJ2-7	.	CASSLRGPYEQYF	TGTGCCAGCAGCTTGAGAGGCCCCTACGAGCAGTACTTC
TRBV7-3	.	TRBJ2-3	.	CASSFSKGSDTQYF	TGTGCCAGCAGTTTCTCGAAGGGTTCAGATACGCAGTATTTT
TRBV25-1	.	TRBJ2-7	TRBD1	CASSAWTGNYEQYF	TGTGCCAGCAGTGCTTGGACAGGGAACTACGAGCAGTACTTC
TRBV5-1	.	TRBJ2-5	TRBD1	CASIENGQGRVETQYF	TGCGCCAGCATCGAGAACGGACAGGGGCGGGTAGAGACCCAGTACTTC
TRBV7-9	.	TRBJ1-2	.	CASSLGGDLRSGYGYTF	TGTGCCAGCAGCTTAGGTGGGGATCTTAGATCTGGGTATGGCTACACCTTC
TRBV13	.	TRBJ1-2	.	CASSLGRGVEDGYTF	TGTGCCAGCAGCTTAGGCAGGGGAGTGGAGGATGGCTACACCTTC
TRBV30	.	TRBJ2-7	TRBD2	CAWSPFSGRGVKYEQYF	TGTGCCTGGAGCCCTTTTAGCGGGAGAGGTGTAAAATACGAGCAGTACTTC
TRBV19	once	TRBJ1-6	.	CASSIRRVYNSPLHF	TGTGCCAGTAGTATCCGCAGGGTGTACAATTCACCCCTCCACTTT
TRBV5-1	.	TRBJ2-7	TRBD1	CASSWGQGYEQYF	TGCGCCAGCAGCTGGGGACAGGGTTACGAGCAGTACTTC
TRBV5-1	.	TRBJ1-1	.	CASSTNGDGTEAFF	TGCGCCAGCTCCACCAACGGTGATGGCACTGAAGCTTTCTTT
TRBV7-9	once	TRBJ1-4	.	CASSPVDLGAVEKLFF	TGTGCCAGCAGCCCAGTTGATTTAGGGGCAGTAGAAAAACTGTTTTTT
TRBV19	.	TRBJ1-3	.	CASSYGPSGNTIYF	TGTGCCAGTAGCTACGGACCCTCTGGAAACACCATATATTTT
TRBV19	once	TRBJ2-7	TRBD1	CASSIFGTGAYEQYF	TGTGCCAGTAGTATTTTCGGGACAGGGGCGTACGAGCAGTACTTC
TRBV2	.	TRBJ2-1	.	CASREYAGPGGEQFF	TGTGCCAGCAGAGAATATGCCGGACCTGGAGGTGAGCAGTTCTTC
TRBV3-1/TRBV3-2	.	TRBJ1-2	.	CASSQGRTAPLGYGYTF	TGTGCCAGCAGCCAAGGGAGGACAGCTCCGCTAGGCTATGGCTACACCTTC
TRBV10-3	.	TRBJ2-3	.	CAISATQYTDTQYF	TGTGCCATCAGTGCGACACAGTACACAGATACGCAGTATTTT
TRBV2	.	TRBJ1-1	.	CASTIGPTNTEAFF	TGTGCCAGCACTATCGGACCGACGAACACTGAAGCTTTCTTT
TRBV15	.	TRBJ1-1	.	CATSRDTMNTEAFF	TGTGCCACCAGCAGAGATACCATGAACACTGAAGCTTTCTTT
TRBV6-5	.	TRBJ1-5	.	CASTLGGGGNQPQHF	TGTGCCAGCACCTTGGGCGGAGGGGGCAATCAGCCCCAGCATTTT
TRBV6-5	.	TRBJ1-1	TRBD1	CASSFDRQGPRTEAFF	TGTGCCAGCAGTTTCGATAGACAGGGGCCGCGGACTGAAGCTTTCTTT
TRBV2	.	TRBJ1-2	.	CASSVSGVYGYTF	TGTGCCAGCAGTGTCTCGGGGGTTTATGGCTACACCTTC
TRBV5-1	once	TRBJ2-1	.	CASSLASLRLGGNEQFF	TGCGCCAGCAGCTTGGCCTCGTTACGACTGGGGGGCAATGAGCAGTTCTTC
TRBV7-9	.	TRBJ2-5	TRBD1	CASSTGTGSGQETQYF	TGTGCCAGCAGCACTGGGACAGGCAGCGGCCAAGAGACCCAGTACTTC
TRBV30	.	TRBJ2-7	TRBD2	CAWTRTSGGYEQYF	TGTGCCTGGACGCGGACTAGCGGGGGATACGAGCAGTACTTC
TRBV18	.	TRBJ1-4	.	CASSPGHTNEKLFF	TGTGCCAGCTCACCGGGACATACTAATGAAAAACTGTTTTTT
TRBV5-1	once	TRBJ2-1	TRBD2	CASSLGRTSSYNEQFF	TGCGCCAGCAGCTTGGGAAGGACTAGCTCCTACAATGAGCAGTTCTTC
TRBV7-9	.	TRBJ1-6	.	CASSPGGMTPLHF	TGTGCCAGCAGTCCGGGGGGAATGACACCCCTCCACTTT
TRBV7-2	.	TRBJ2-1	TRBD2	CASSSLAGGPRGGEQFF	TGTGCCAGCAGCTCGCTAGCGGGAGGGCCAAGGGGTGGAGAGCAGTTCTTC
TRBV5-6	.	TRBJ2-6	TRBD1	CASSLEQGARGANVLTF	TGTGCCAGCAGCTTGGAACAGGGGGCGCGTGGGGCCAACGTCCTGACTTTC
TRBV18	.	TRBJ1-2	.	CASSTGTTNYGYTF	TGTGCCAGCTCTACCGGGACAACGAACTATGGCTACACCTTC
TRBV4-1	.	TRBJ2-7	.	CASSQEGRFLYEQYF	TGCGCCAGCAGCCAAGAAGGCAGGTTCCTCTACGAGCAGTACTTC
TRBV28	.	TRBJ1-2	TRBD1	CASSLFTGTGGFGYTF	TGTGCCAGCAGTTTATTCACCGGGACAGGGGGCTTTGGCTACACCTTC
TRBV6-5	.	TRBJ1-3	TRBD1	CASRPTGAQGNTIYF	TGTGCCAGCAGACCGACAGGGGCGCAGGGAAACACCATATATTTT
TRBV12-3/TRBV12-4	.	TRBJ2-1	.	CASSQRLYNEQFF	TGTGCCAGCAGCCAGCGACTGTACAATGAGCAGTTCTTC
TRBV5-1	.	TRBJ2-5	TRBD1	CASSLAGQGGETQYF	TGCGCCAGCAGCTTGGCCGGACAGGGAGGAGAGACCCAGTACTTC
TRBV12-5	.	TRBJ2-4	.	CASGLEGLGLLAKNIQYF	TGTGCTAGTGGTTTGGAGGGTCTGGGACTTTTAGCCAAAAACATTCAGTACTTC
TRBV28	.	TRBJ1-3	.	CASSSRDGRRYTIYF	TGTGCCAGCAGTTCAAGGGACGGCCGAAGGTACACCATATATTTT